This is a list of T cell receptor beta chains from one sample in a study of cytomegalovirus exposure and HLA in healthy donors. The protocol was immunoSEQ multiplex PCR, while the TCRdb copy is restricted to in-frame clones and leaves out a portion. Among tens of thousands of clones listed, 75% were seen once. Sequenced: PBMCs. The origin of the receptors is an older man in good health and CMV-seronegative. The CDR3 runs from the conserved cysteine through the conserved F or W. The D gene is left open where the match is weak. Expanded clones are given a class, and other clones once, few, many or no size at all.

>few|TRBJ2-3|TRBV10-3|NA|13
CAISESSGDTQYF
TGTGCCATCAGTGAGTCGAGCGGAGATACGCAGTATTTT
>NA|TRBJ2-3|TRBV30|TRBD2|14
CAWSGGRAKDTQYF
TGTGCCTGGAGTGGCGGGAGGGCCAAAGATACGCAGTATTTT
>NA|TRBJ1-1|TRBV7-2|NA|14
CASSLGQFHTEAFF
TGTGCCAGCAGCTTAGGTCAGTTCCACACTGAAGCTTTCTTT
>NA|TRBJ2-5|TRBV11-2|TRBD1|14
CASSRQGGQETQYF
TGTGCCAGCAGCCGACAGGGGGGCCAAGAGACCCAGTACTTC
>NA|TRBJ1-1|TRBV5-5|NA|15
CASSSLTKVNTEAFF
TGTGCCAGCAGCTCCCTGACAAAGGTGAACACTGAAGCTTTCTTT
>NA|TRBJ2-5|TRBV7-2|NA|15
CASSLAGLYQETQYF
TGTGCCAGCAGCTTAGCGGGGCTGTACCAAGAGACCCAGTACTTC
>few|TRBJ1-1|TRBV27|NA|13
CASSFSRNTEAFF
TGTGCCAGCAGTTTTAGTAGGAACACTGAAGCTTTCTTT
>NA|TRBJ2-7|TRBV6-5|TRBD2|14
CASSSTSSSYEQYF
TGTGCCAGCAGCTCGACTAGCTCGTCCTACGAGCAGTACTTC
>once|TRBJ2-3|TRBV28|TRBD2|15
CASRGGLAGTDTQYF
TGTGCCAGCAGGGGGGGACTAGCGGGCACAGATACGCAGTATTTT
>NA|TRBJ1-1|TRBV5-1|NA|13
CASSLQGHTEAFF
TGCGCCAGCAGCTTACAGGGCCACACTGAAGCTTTCTTT
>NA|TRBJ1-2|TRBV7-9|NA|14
CASSPGQFNYGYTF
TGTGCCAGCAGCCCAGGACAGTTTAACTATGGCTACACCTTC
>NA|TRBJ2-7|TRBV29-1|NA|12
CSVGELDYEQYF
TGCAGCGTTGGAGAGTTAGACTACGAGCAGTACTTC
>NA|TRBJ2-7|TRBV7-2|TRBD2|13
CASSLGGGNEQYF
TGTGCCAGCAGCTTAGGCGGGGGTAACGAGCAGTACTTC
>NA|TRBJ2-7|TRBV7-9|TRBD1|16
CASSLDPGQGGNEQYF
TGTGCCAGCAGCTTAGACCCGGGACAGGGTGGAAACGAGCAGTACTTC
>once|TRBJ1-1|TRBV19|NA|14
CASSIDLRDTEAFF
TGTGCCAGTAGTATAGATCTGAGGGACACTGAAGCTTTCTTT
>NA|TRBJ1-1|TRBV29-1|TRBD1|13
CSVVGQLNTEAFF
TGCAGCGTTGTGGGACAGCTGAACACTGAAGCTTTCTTT
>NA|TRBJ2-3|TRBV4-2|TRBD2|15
CASSHGGGEADTQYF
TGTGCCAGCAGCCATGGCGGGGGAGAGGCAGATACGCAGTATTTT
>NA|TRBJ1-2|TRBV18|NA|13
CASSPDSGYGYTF
TGTGCCAGCTCGCCGGACAGCGGCTATGGCTACACCTTC
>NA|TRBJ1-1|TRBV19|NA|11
CASSRQAEAFF
TGTGCCAGTAGTCGCCAGGCTGAAGCTTTCTTT
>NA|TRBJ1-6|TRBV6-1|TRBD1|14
CASTQGQQYRPLHF
TGTGCCAGCACTCAGGGACAGCAGTATCGACCCCTCCACTTT
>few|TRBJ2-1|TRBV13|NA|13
CASRALANDEQFF
TGTGCCAGCAGGGCTCTAGCGAACGATGAGCAGTTCTTC
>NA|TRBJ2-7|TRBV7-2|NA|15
CASSLYPGQGSLQNF
TGTGCCAGCAGCTTATACCCCGGGCAGGGGTCCTTACAAAACTTC
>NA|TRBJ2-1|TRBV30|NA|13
CAWTGGPQNEQFF
TGTGCCTGGACCGGCGGCCCTCAAAATGAGCAGTTCTTC
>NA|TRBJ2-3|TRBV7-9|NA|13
CASSFLGSDTQYF
TGTGCCAGCAGCTTCCTCGGGAGCGATACGCAGTATTTT
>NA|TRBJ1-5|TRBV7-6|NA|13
CASSLWTNQPQHF
TGTGCCAGCAGCTTATGGACTAATCAGCCCCAGCATTTT
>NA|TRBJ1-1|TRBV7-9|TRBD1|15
CASSLQGQKNTEAFF
TGTGCCAGCAGCCTTCAGGGACAGAAGAACACTGAAGCTTTCTTT
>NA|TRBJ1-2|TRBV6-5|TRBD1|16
CASSFIRTGGLYGYTF
TGTGCCAGCAGTTTCATCAGGACAGGAGGACTCTATGGCTACACCTTC
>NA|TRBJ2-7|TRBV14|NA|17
CASSQDTLFQGGYEQYF
TGTGCCAGCAGCCAAGACACCCTTTTTCAGGGGGGCTACGAGCAGTACTTC
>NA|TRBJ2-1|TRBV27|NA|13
CASSTGPYDEQFF
TGTGCCAGCAGTACAGGACCTTACGATGAGCAGTTCTTC
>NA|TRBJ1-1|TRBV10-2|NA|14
CASTLRGPETEAFF
TGCGCCAGCACTCTGCGGGGGCCGGAGACTGAAGCTTTCTTT
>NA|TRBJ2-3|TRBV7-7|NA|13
CASSYRYTDTQYF
TGTGCTAGCAGCTACCGGTACACAGATACGCAGTATTTT
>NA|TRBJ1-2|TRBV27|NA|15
CASSPNYPNNYGYTF
TGTGCCAGCAGTCCAAACTACCCAAACAACTATGGCTACACCTTC
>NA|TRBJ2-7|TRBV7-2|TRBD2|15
CASSSIAGGTYEQYF
TGTGCCAGCAGCTCAATAGCGGGAGGGACCTACGAGCAGTACTTC
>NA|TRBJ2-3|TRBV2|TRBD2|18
CASSEMGGGSASTDTQYF
TGTGCCAGCAGTGAAATGGGCGGCGGGAGCGCTAGCACAGATACGCAGTATTTT
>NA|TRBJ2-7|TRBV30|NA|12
CAGNRETYEQYF
TGTGCCGGCAACAGGGAGACCTACGAGCAGTACTTC
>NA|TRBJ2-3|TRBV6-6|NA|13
CASSRRAADTQYF
TGTGCCAGCAGTAGGAGGGCGGCGGATACGCAGTATTTT
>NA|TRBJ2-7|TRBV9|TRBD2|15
CASSVAPSGSSEQYF
TGTGCCAGCAGCGTAGCCCCTAGCGGGAGTAGCGAGCAGTACTTC
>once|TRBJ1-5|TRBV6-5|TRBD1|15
CASRKDRGLNQPQHF
TGTGCCAGCAGAAAAGACAGGGGACTTAATCAGCCCCAGCATTTT
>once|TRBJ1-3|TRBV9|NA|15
CASSPGQFSGNTIYF
TGTGCCAGCAGCCCCGGACAGTTCTCTGGAAACACCATATATTTT